This T cell receptor beta chain was retrieved from a study of OX40 agonist ivuxolimab in advanced cancers. The CDR3 has 12 amino acids. Germline V CDR1 and CDR2: SQVTM, ANQGSEA. V lost 4 bases and J 5 bases, leaving 11 bases between the germline ends. Sequencing was performed with immunoSEQ multiplex PCR; in TCRdb, only in-frame clones are kept and a portion is missing. The sample comprises about 69,000 clones, over 60% of which are singletons, and 2% to 2.5% rests with the top ten. The sequence was obtained from an adult with an advanced solid tumor such as melanoma, head and neck, liver or kidney cancer. The chain is built from TRBV29-1 and TRBJ2-5; no clear D gene. The input for sequencing was CD4+ or CD8+ T cells sorted from blood, taken in a trial of the OX40 agonist ivuxolimab. This chain's CDR3 is CSVGEIGETQYF. The DNA for the CDR3 is TGCAGCGTTGGAGAGATTGGGGAGACCCAGTACTTC.